Below are 17 T cell receptor beta chains sequenced from a single sample in a study of beta chain features in type 1 diabetes. Expressed TCRB transcripts were sequenced, since all the RNA that had been isolated was reverse transcribed. Clones were read by immunoSEQ multiplex PCR, and TCRdb kept only the in-frame ones, dropping some. There are fewer than 550,000 clones in the sample; over 10% occur only once, and over 0.035% lies in the top ten. Sequenced: naive CD4+ T cells from blood. The receptors originated from a woman younger than 35 in good health.

This clone was counted only a few times. This chain connects TRBV2 to TRBJ2-5; no reliable D call. V lost 3 bases and J 2 bases, leaving 13 bases between the germline ends. CDR3 size: 15 residues. From germline, CDR1 is SNHLY and CDR2 FYNNEI. The CDR3 DNA sequence: TGTGCCAGCAGTGATTCTAGACAAGTACAAGAGACCCAGTACTTC. This sequence encodes CASSDSRQVQETQYF. The whole variable domain, remainder taken from reference TRBV2 and TRBJ2-5, is EPEVTQTPSHQVTQMGQEVILRCVPISNHLYFYWYRQILGQKVEFLVSFYNNEISEKSEIFDDQFSVERPDGSNFTLKIRSTKLEDSAMYFCASSDSRQVQETQYFGPGTRLLVL.

The chain combines TRBV20-1 with TRBJ2-5; D is ambiguous. In germline, CDR1 is DFQATT, CDR2 SNEGSKA (reference sequence). Trimming removed 3 bases from V and 9 bases from J, with 8 bases in between. This CDR3 comprises 10 residues. The CDR3 loop reads CSASYGSQYF. In DNA, the CDR3 is TGCAGTGCTAGCTATGGGTCCCAGTACTTC.

This clone was counted a few times. The chain combines TRBV7-2 with TRBJ2-7; 7 positions agree with TRBD1. Germline-derived CDR1 and CDR2 are SGHTA and FQGNSA. The CDR3 is 15 amino acids. J gave up 3 bases and V 1 base, and 6 bases lay outside the gene matches. As DNA, the CDR3 is TGTGCCAGCAGCTTAGGTGCTACAGGGGTCTACGAGCAGTACGTC. Protein: CASSLGATGVYEQYV.

The chain links TRBV7-9 to TRBJ2-7, with TRBD1 identical over 7 bases. The CDR3 is 14 residues long. With 5 bases clipped from V and 2 bases from J, the junction kept 6 bases outside the gene matches. Germline V CDR1 and CDR2: SEHNR, FQNEAQ (reference sequence). This CDR3 is CASSARQGPYEQYF. Here the CDR3 DNA reads TGTGCCAGCAGCGCAAGACAGGGACCCTACGAGCAGTACTTC.

This clone appeared a few times. The J gene is TRBJ2-1, the V gene TRBV7-9; 13 positions match TRBD2. V shed 1 base and J 8 bases; nucleotides not matched to a gene: 2. Germline CDR1 is SEHNR and CDR2 is FQNEAQ (reference sequence). CDR3 length equals 15 residues. The CDR3 protein is CASSLGTSGSDEQFF. The CDR3 DNA reads as TGTGCCAGCAGCTTAGGGACTAGCGGGAGCGATGAGCAGTTCTTC.

Comment on this clone: At the DNA level, this CDR3 is encoded by other sequences in the same sample as well. CDR3 residues: CASLGGAYNEQFF. In DNA, the CDR3 is TGTGCCAGCTTGGGGGGGGCTTACAATGAGCAGTTCTTC. This rearrangement joins TRBV2 to TRBJ2-1; the D gene is possibly TRBD2 (7 bases). Germline CDR1 is SNHLY and CDR2 is FYNNEI. V was pared by 8 bases and J by 4 bases, with 12 bases between. The CDR3 extends over 13 amino acids.

This clone appeared a few times. The chain uses TRBV9 and TRBJ1-1; a possible D gene is TRBD1 (6 bases). The CDR3 spans 15 residues. Germline CDR1 and CDR2: SGDLS and YYNGEE. V lost 4 bases, J lost 4 bases, and 17 bases lay in between. The CDR3 coding sequence is TGTGCCAGCAGCCCCACAGGGTCGGGGGGCACTGAAGCTTTCTTT. Translating gives CASSPTGSGGTEAFF.

The chain employs TRBV7-8 and TRBJ2-3; the D is unclear. The CDR3 runs 13 residues. Germline values: CDR1 SGHVS, CDR2 FQNEAQ. Trimming stripped 4 bases from V and 4 bases from J, with 9 bases between. CDR3 bases: TGTGCCAGCAGCTCCAGTCTCTCAGATACGCAGTATTTT. Translated, it gives CASSSSLSDTQYF.

This clone was observed a few times. This sequence joins TRBV5-4 and TRBJ1-1, with 10 nucleotides matching TRBD1. Germline CDR1 SGHNT, CDR2 YYREEE (reference sequence). The CDR3 totals 15 residues. After removal of 3 bases from V and 3 bases from J, the junction contained 5 bases not matched to a gene. This CDR3 reads CASSYRQGAHTEAFF. CDR3 sequence (DNA): TGTGCCAGCAGCTACAGACAGGGGGCGCACACTGAAGCTTTCTTT.

This chain links TRBV18 with TRBJ1-2; D remains ambiguous. V lost 2 bases and J lost 6, with 4 bases in between. CDR1 is KGHSH and CDR2 is LQKENI in the germline V gene. The CDR3 covers 11 residues. In DNA, the CDR3 is TGTGCCAGCTCACCAGGGAATGGCTACACCTTC. Its translation is CASSPGNGYTF.

This clone was detected a few times. The gene calls are TRBV2 and TRBJ2-3, with D perhaps matching TRBD1 (6 bases). V lost 7 bases and J lost 6, with 20 bases in between. Germline V gene lookup returns CDR1 SNHLY and CDR2 FYNNEI. The CDR3 length is 15 residues. CDR3 sequence (DNA): TGTGCCAGCAAGGGGGTCGAAATACGCAGGGATACGCAGTATTTT. It encodes CASKGVEIRRDTQYF. Based on the CDR3 plus reference TRBV2 and TRBJ2-3, the full variable domain is EPEVTQTPSHQVTQMGQEVILRCVPISNHLYFYWYRQILGQKVEFLVSFYNNEISEKSEIFDDQFSVERPDGSNFTLKIRSTKLEDSAMYFCASKGVEIRRDTQYFGPGTRLTVL.

CDR3 in DNA: TGTGCCAGCAGCTCAGTACCTAGGCGGCAGTTCCTGGAATCACCCCTCCACTTT. Translating it yields CASSSVPRRQFLESPLHF. The chain employs TRBV7-9 and TRBJ1-6; no reliable D call. Germline assignment: CDR1 SEHNR and CDR2 FQNEAQ (reference sequence). CDR3 length: 18 amino acids. V was cut by 4 bases and J by 10 bases, with 26 bases left in between.

V usage is TRBV30 and J usage is TRBJ2-3, with D maybe TRBD2 (6 bases). V lost 2 bases and J lost 2, with 11 bases in between. Germline V gene data show CDR1 as GTSNPN and CDR2 as SVGIG (reference sequence). The CDR3 extends over 14 amino acids. CDR3 DNA sequence: TGTGCCTGGAGTCCGGGACTCCCCACAGATACGCAGTATTTT. It codes for CAWSPGLPTDTQYF. Drawing the rest from reference TRBV30 and TRBJ2-3, the complete variable domain is SQTIHQWPATLVQPVGSPLSLECTVEGTSNPNLYWYRQAAGRGLQLLFYSVGIGQISSEVPQNLSASRPQDRQFILSSKKLLLSDSGFYLCAWSPGLPTDTQYFGPGTRLTVL.

The chain joins TRBV9 to TRBJ1-2, with D perhaps matching TRBD1 (6 bases). Germline V gene sequence: CDR1 SGDLS, CDR2 YYNGEE. The CDR3 is 13 residues long. The ends were cut back, 4 bases at V and 2 bases at J, with 9 bases in the middle. The CDR3 DNA is TGTGCCAGCAGCACCGACAGGAACTATGGCTACACCTTC. Residues: CASSTDRNYGYTF. The entire variable domain, with the rest obtained from reference TRBV9 and TRBJ1-2, is as follows: DSGVTQTPKHLITATGQRVTLRCSPRSGDLSVYWYQQSLDQGLQFLIQYYNGEERAKGNILERFSAQQFPDLHSELNLSSLELGDSALYFCASSTDRNYGYTFGSGTRLTVV.

This clone was picked up a small number of times. The chain uses TRBV9 and TRBJ2-3; D is possibly TRBD2 (6 bases). Per germline, CDR1 SGDLS and CDR2 YYNGEE. The CDR3 sequence is 15 residues long. V lost 6 bases to trimming and J lost 2 bases, with 16 bases between them. CDR3 protein: CASTRGPGDTDTQYF. CDR3 coding DNA: TGTGCCAGCACCCGAGGCCCGGGGGACACAGATACGCAGTATTTT.

This rearrangement joins TRBV25-1 to TRBJ2-7; D uncertain. Germline values: CDR1 MGHDK, CDR2 SYGVNS. The length of the CDR3 is 11 residues. V was shortened by 4 bases and J by 12 bases, with 13 bases between the two germline ends. CDR3 DNA: TGTGCCAGCAGTGGTTCAAGGAATACGTACTTC. Translated, it gives CASSGSRNTYF.

J is TRBJ2-5 and V is TRBV30; perhaps TRBD1 as D (6 bases). Trimming stripped 4 bases from V and 4 bases from J, with 13 bases between. CDR1 and CDR2 from the germline V gene are GTSNPN and SVGIG (reference sequence). This CDR3 region has 13 residues. The CDR3 loop reads CAWNTGLVETQYF. The CDR3 region has the DNA TGTGCCTGGAATACAGGGTTGGTAGAGACCCAGTACTTC.